Each of the 24 T cell receptor beta chains below was sequenced from the same sample in a study of shared clonotypes between healthy human individuals. Produced via immunoSEQ multiplex PCR; TCRdb's table is partial and in-frame only. This table has around 2.5 million clones, over 85% appearing once. Sequenced sample: naive CD4+ T cells from PBMCs. The subset here: CD45RA+ positively selected. The receptor set was obtained from a young man in good health. Some clones in this sample may be carry-over from other donors' samples.

The chain recombines TRBV6-1 with TRBJ1-1; D is possibly TRBD1 (6 bases). The ends were cut back, 6 bases at V and 1 base at J, with 9 bases in the middle. Germline CDR1 MNHNS, CDR2 SASEGT. CDR3 length: 13 amino acids. CDR3 DNA: TGTGCCAGCAGCGTCAGGGGGAACACTGAAGCTTTCTTT. Residues: CASSVRGNTEAFF.

Details on this clone: In the same sample, other DNA sequences code for this CDR3. CDR3 loop: CASRSRGPYEQYF. The DNA of the CDR3 is TGTGCCAGCAGGAGCCGGGGGCCCTACGAGCAGTACTTC. The chain is built from TRBV28 and TRBJ2-7; D could derive from TRBD1 or TRBD2 (6 bases each). CDR1 is MDHEN, CDR2 SYDVKM, per germline. This CDR3 region has 13 residues. V was shortened by 6 bases and J by 2 bases, with 11 bases between the two germline ends.

To note about this clone: This CDR3 is also generated by other DNA sequences in the sample. This chain joins TRBV4-1 and TRBJ2-7; 7 positions match TRBD1. Germline CDR1 MGHRA, CDR2 YSYEKL. With 1 base clipped from V and 1 base from J, the junction kept 1 base outside the gene matches. This CDR3 region has 14 residues. CDR3: CASSQVQGSYEQYF. The CDR3 DNA follows: TGCGCCAGCAGCCAAGTACAGGGGTCCTACGAGCAGTACTTC.

The rearrangement uses TRBV4-1 and TRBJ2-4; D possibly corresponds to TRBD1 (6 bases). The CDR3 is made up of 17 amino acids. Trimming took off 1 base at V and 6 bases at J, with 19 bases between the two ends. Looked up from germline, CDR1 is MGHRA and CDR2 is YSYEKL. As DNA, the CDR3 is TGCGCCAGCAGCCAAGGCGCGGTTAGAGGGGGATTAAACATTCAGTACTTC. Protein product: CASSQGAVRGGLNIQYF.

J is TRBJ2-7 and V is TRBV19, with unresolved D. There are 13 residues in the CDR3. V was clipped by 6 bases and J by 2 bases, with 11 bases between them. Germline V gives CDR1 LNHDA, CDR2 SQIVND (reference sequence). The CDR3 loop is CASSTETTYEQYF. The CDR3 nucleotides are TGTGCCAGTAGCACCGAGACGACCTACGAGCAGTACTTC.

The chain couples TRBV28 to TRBJ1-5; the match to TRBD1 covers 7 bases. From germline, CDR1 is MDHEN and CDR2 SYDVKM. The V gene end was trimmed by 5 bases and the J gene end by 5 bases; junction bases not matched to a gene: 9. CDR3 length equals 15 residues. The CDR3 DNA sequence: TGTGCCAGCAGTGCATATGGACAGGACCATCAGCCCCAGCATTTT. Its protein product is CASSAYGQDHQPQHF.

This clone came up once. The chain links TRBV5-1 to TRBJ1-6; no clear D. Trimming left V 4 bases short and J 10 bases short, with 9 bases between. Germline V gives CDR1 SGHRS, CDR2 YFSETQ. This CDR3 spans 12 amino acids. CDR3 DNA: TGCGCCAGCAGCCAATCGGGGTCACCCCTCCACTTT. Its translation: CASSQSGSPLHF. Full variable domain (rest looked up from reference TRBV5-1 and TRBJ1-6): KAGVTQTPRYLIKTRGQQVTLSCSPISGHRSVSWYQQTPGQGLQFLFEYFSETQRNKGNFPGRFSGRQFSNSRSEMNVSTLELGDSALYLCASSQSGSPLHFGNGTRLTVT.

The rearrangement links TRBV7-3 to TRBJ2-7; TRBD1 matches 10 bases. The germline CDR1 and CDR2 sequences are SGHTA and FQGTGA. Unmatched junction bases numbered 6, after V lost 5 bases and J lost 2 bases. The CDR3 contains 15 residues. CDR3 sequence reads: CASSAWDRGTYEQYF. The CDR3 DNA sequence: TGTGCCAGCAGCGCCTGGGACAGGGGAACCTACGAGCAGTACTTC.

The J gene is TRBJ2-3, the V gene TRBV18; TRBD1 is a possible D gene (5 bases). The CDR3 is 15 amino acids. The V gene's germline CDR1 is KGHSH and CDR2 LQKENI. Trimming pared 6 bases from V and 1 base from J, leaving 14 bases between. In DNA, the CDR3 is TGTGCCAGCTCCCGGGCAGGGTCGGGCACAGATACGCAGTATTTT. It translates to CASSRAGSGTDTQYF.

The chain joins TRBV18 to TRBJ1-1; TRBD1 is a possible D gene (6 bases). Trimming took 2 bases from V and 4 from J, leaving 17 bases between them. The CDR3 loop spans 16 amino acids. Germline-derived CDR1 and CDR2 are KGHSH and LQKENI. CDR3 sequence: CASSPGEIGGGTEAFF. The CDR3 coding sequence is TGTGCCAGCTCACCAGGTGAAATTGGAGGGGGCACTGAAGCTTTCTTT.

The V gene is TRBV11-3, the J gene TRBJ1-1; TRBD1 aligns across 7 bases. From germline, CDR1 is SGHNT and CDR2 YENEEA. Trimming took 5 bases from V and 2 from J; bases not matched to a gene: 5. This CDR3 region has 14 residues. CDR3 in amino acids: CASSLQGFNTEAFF. The CDR3 DNA is TGTGCCAGCAGCCTACAGGGGTTCAACACTGAAGCTTTCTTT.

The chain combines TRBV5-5 with TRBJ1-1, with 9 bases identical to TRBD1. V lost 4 bases, J lost 5 bases, and 6 bases stayed unmatched. CDR1 and CDR2 from the germline V gene are SGHKS and YYEKEE (reference sequence). The CDR3 consists of 14 residues. The CDR3 nucleotides are TGTGCCAGCAGCCCGGGACAGGGTGGAACTGAAGCTTTCTTT. Translation: CASSPGQGGTEAFF.

The chain combines TRBV28 with TRBJ2-7, with TRBD2 matching over 16 bases. The CDR3 is 19 residues long. Germline trimming cut 2 bases from V and 2 bases from J; bases unmatched to any gene: 9. Germline V CDR1 and CDR2: MDHEN, SYDVKM. The chain's CDR3 is CASSLGFGTSGRGTYEQYF. CDR3 DNA sequence: TGTGCCAGCAGTTTAGGATTTGGGACTAGCGGGAGGGGGACCTACGAGCAGTACTTC.

This chain connects TRBV19 to TRBJ2-7, with TRBD1 matching 8 bases. This CDR3 region has 13 residues. V was pared by 5 bases and J by 7 bases, with 7 bases of the junction left unmatched. The germline CDR1 and CDR2 sequences are LNHDA and SQIVND (reference sequence). For the CDR3, the DNA is TGTGCCAGTAGTCCCGGACAGGGCAGGGAGCAGTACTTC. As protein: CASSPGQGREQYF.

J is TRBJ1-2 and V is TRBV6-4, with D maybe TRBD1 (5 bases). The length of the CDR3 is 15 residues. V shed 6 bases and J shed 0 bases, with 14 bases lying between them. Germline V gene data show CDR1 as MRHNA and CDR2 as SNTAGT. CDR3 amino acids: CASRLTDSSNYGYTF. Here the CDR3 DNA reads TGTGCCAGCAGGTTAACCGACAGTTCTAACTATGGCTACACCTTC.

The chain couples TRBV5-4 to TRBJ2-7, with D perhaps TRBD1 (6 bases). The CDR3 is made up of 13 amino acids. With 5 bases removed from V and 3 bases from J, the gap between germline ends came to 12 bases. The germline gives CDR1 SGHNT, CDR2 YYREEE (reference sequence). CDR3 region: CASRDSRHYEQYF. The CDR3 DNA is TGTGCCAGCAGGGACAGCCGACACTACGAGCAGTACTTC.

In nucleotides, the CDR3 is TGTGCCAGCAGCTTCCAGTGGTACCAAGAGACCCAGTACTTC. Translated: CASSFQWYQETQYF. The chain carries TRBV7-2 and TRBJ2-5, with D unclear. Trimming took 3 bases from V and 0 from J, leaving 8 bases between them. The CDR3 totals 14 residues. CDR1 SGHTA and CDR2 FQGNSA come from the germline V gene.

The chain is built from TRBV18 and TRBJ1-2; 8 bases line up with TRBD1. In germline, CDR1 is KGHSH, CDR2 LQKENI. The CDR3 runs 13 residues. With V trimmed by 6 bases and J by 8 bases, 8 bases remained unmatched. This chain's CDR3 is CASSRQGIGGYTF. CDR3 DNA sequence: TGTGCCAGCTCTCGACAGGGGATAGGCGGCTACACCTTC. Variable domain in full (rest from reference TRBV18 and TRBJ1-2): NAGVMQNPRHLVRRRGQEARLRCSPMKGHSHVYWYRQLPEEGLKFMVYLQKENIIDESGMPKERFSAEFPKEGPSILRIQQVVRGDSAAYFCASSRQGIGGYTFGSGTRLTVV.

The chain joins TRBV9 to TRBJ2-5; possible D gene TRBD1, 5 bases. CDR3 length: 14 residues. Germline V gene sequence: CDR1 SGDLS, CDR2 YYNGEE. The germline V and J ends were trimmed by 6 bases and 0 bases, with 12 bases remaining between them. This CDR3 reads CASNLRGYQETQYF. The CDR3 DNA follows: TGTGCCAGCAATTTAAGGGGTTACCAAGAGACCCAGTACTTC. Supplemented by reference TRBV9 and TRBJ2-5, the full variable domain reads DSGVTQTPKHLITATGQRVTLRCSPRSGDLSVYWYQQSLDQGLQFLIQYYNGEERAKGNILERFSAQQFPDLHSELNLSSLELGDSALYFCASNLRGYQETQYFGPGTRLLVL.

The chain links TRBV4-3 to TRBJ2-2; 14 nucleotides line up with TRBD2. Germline V gene data show CDR1 as LGHNA and CDR2 as YSLEER. The CDR3 totals 18 residues. Trimming cost V 3 bases and J 7 bases; bases outside gene matches: 10. The chain's CDR3 is CASSQASTSGRASGELFF. The CDR3 DNA is TGCGCCAGCAGCCAGGCCTCGACTAGCGGGAGGGCCAGCGGGGAGCTGTTTTTT.

J is TRBJ2-2 and V is TRBV7-3; tentative D call: TRBD1 (5 bases). The germline V gene encodes CDR1 SGHTA and CDR2 FQGTGA. Deletions cut 5 bases from V and 2 bases from J, with 12 bases between. This CDR3 is 15 amino acids long. The CDR3 coding sequence is TGTGCCAGCAGCCACCCCGGACAAAACACCGGGGAGCTGTTTTTT. Protein: CASSHPGQNTGELFF.

Concerning this clone itself: With a much larger clone just one base away, this may be a read error. Other DNA sequences in this specimen translate into the identical CDR3. The chain has TRBV5-1 and TRBJ2-5; D remains unclear. The V end lost 4 bases, the J end lost 5 bases, and 9 bases lay between the germline ends. CDR1 is SGHRS and CDR2 is YFSETQ in the germline V gene. The CDR3 has 12 residues. The CDR3 bases are TGCGCCAGCAGCCTGGCCGGGGAGACCCAGTACTTC. Encoded protein: CASSLAGETQYF.

This sequence joins TRBV5-1 and TRBJ1-1; tentative D call: TRBD1 (5 bases). CDR1 is SGHRS and CDR2 is YFSETQ in the germline V gene. V lost 6 bases and J lost 6, with 24 bases in between. The CDR3 length is 16 residues. CDR3 nucleotides: TGCGCCAGCACAATATCCTCCCACGGAAGGGGCTCTGAAGCTTTCTTT. Translating it yields CASTISSHGRGSEAFF. Full variable domain (rest looked up from reference TRBV5-1 and TRBJ1-1): KAGVTQTPRYLIKTRGQQVTLSCSPISGHRSVSWYQQTPGQGLQFLFEYFSETQRNKGNFPGRFSGRQFSNSRSEMNVSTLELGDSALYLCASTISSHGRGSEAFFGQGTRLTVV.

This rearrangement joins TRBV19 to TRBJ2-2; a possible D gene is TRBD2 (5 bases). Germline V gives CDR1 LNHDA, CDR2 SQIVND (reference sequence). The V gene lost 4 bases and the J gene lost 7 bases, with 16 bases spanning the gap. This CDR3 spans 15 amino acids. The CDR3 DNA reads as TGTGCCAGTAGTACGATGGAGCGGAGACTCGGGGAGCTGTTTTTT. It yields the protein CASSTMERRLGELFF.